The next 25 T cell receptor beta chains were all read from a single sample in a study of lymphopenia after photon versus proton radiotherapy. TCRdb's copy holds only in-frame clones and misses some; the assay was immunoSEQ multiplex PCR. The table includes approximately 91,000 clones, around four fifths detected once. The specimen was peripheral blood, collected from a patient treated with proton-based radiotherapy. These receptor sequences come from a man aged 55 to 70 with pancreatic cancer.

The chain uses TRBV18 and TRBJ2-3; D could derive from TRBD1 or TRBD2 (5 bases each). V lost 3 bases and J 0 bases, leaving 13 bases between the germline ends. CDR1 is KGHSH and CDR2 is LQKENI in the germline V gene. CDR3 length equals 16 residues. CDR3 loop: CASSPRGAISTDTQYF. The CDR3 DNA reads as TGTGCCAGCTCACCGCGAGGGGCTATTAGCACAGATACGCAGTATTTT.

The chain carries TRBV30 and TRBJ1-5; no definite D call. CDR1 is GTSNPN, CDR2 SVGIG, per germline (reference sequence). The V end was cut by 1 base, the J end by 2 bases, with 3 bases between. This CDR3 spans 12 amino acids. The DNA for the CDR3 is TGTGCCTGGAGTGATCGCAATCAGCCCCAGCATTTT. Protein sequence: CAWSDRNQPQHF.

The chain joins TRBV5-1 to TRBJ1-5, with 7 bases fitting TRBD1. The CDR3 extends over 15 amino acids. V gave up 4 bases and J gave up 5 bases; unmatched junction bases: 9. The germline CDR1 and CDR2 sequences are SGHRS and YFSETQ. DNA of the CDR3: TGCGCCAGCAGCCTGCAGGGGGAGTACGATCAGCCCCAGCATTTT. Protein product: CASSLQGEYDQPQHF. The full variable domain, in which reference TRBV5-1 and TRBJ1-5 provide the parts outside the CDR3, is KAGVTQTPRYLIKTRGQQVTLSCSPISGHRSVSWYQQTPGQGLQFLFEYFSETQRNKGNFPGRFSGRQFSNSRSEMNVSTLELGDSALYLCASSLQGEYDQPQHFGDGTRLSIL.

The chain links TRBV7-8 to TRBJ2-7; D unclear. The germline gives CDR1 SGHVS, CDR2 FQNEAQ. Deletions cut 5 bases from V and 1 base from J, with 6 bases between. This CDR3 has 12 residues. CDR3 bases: TGTGCCAGCAGCCGTACATCCTACGAGCAGTACTTC. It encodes CASSRTSYEQYF.

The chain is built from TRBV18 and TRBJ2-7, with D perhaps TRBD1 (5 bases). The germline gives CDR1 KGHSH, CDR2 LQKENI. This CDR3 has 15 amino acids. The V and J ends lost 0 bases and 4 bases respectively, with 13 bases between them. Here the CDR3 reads CASSPPGASPYEQYF. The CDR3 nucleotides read TGTGCCAGCTCACCACCAGGGGCCTCCCCTTACGAGCAGTACTTC.

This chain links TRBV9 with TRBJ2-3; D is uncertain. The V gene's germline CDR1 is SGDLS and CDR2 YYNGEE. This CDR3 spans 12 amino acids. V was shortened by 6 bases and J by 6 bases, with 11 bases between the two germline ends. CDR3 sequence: CASTPLGDTQYF. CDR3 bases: TGTGCCAGCACGCCCTTGGGTGATACGCAGTATTTT.

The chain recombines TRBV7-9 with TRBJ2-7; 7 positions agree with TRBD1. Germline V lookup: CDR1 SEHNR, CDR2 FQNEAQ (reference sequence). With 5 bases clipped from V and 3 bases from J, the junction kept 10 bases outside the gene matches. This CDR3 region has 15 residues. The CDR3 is CASSPPETGFYEQYF. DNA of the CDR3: TGTGCCAGCAGCCCGCCAGAGACAGGGTTCTACGAGCAGTACTTC.

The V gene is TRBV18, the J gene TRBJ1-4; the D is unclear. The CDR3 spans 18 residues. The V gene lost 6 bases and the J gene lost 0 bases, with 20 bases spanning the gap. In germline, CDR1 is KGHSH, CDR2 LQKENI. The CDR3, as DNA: TGTGCCAGCTCGCTCAGTGGCCTTCGGCATGCAACTAATGAAAAACTGTTTTTT. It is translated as CASSLSGLRHATNEKLFF.

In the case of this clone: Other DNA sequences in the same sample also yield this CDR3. CDR3 amino acids: CASSLGANTEAFF. The CDR3 DNA follows: TGTGCCAGCAGCTTAGGAGCGAACACTGAAGCTTTCTTT. The V call is TRBV7-2, the J call TRBJ1-1; unclear D gene. The CDR3 spans 13 residues. Germline V gene lookup returns CDR1 SGHTA and CDR2 FQGNSA. V was pared by 1 base and J by 1 base, with 4 bases between.

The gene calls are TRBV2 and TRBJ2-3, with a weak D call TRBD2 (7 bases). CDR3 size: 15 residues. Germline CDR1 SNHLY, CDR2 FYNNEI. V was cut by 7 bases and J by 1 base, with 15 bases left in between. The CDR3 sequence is CASTLGGAGTDTQYF. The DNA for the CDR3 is TGTGCCAGCACCCTGGGGGGGGCAGGCACAGATACGCAGTATTTT.

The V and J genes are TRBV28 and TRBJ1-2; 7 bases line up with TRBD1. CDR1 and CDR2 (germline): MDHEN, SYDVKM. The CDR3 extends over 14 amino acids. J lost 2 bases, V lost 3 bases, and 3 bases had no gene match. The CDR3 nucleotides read TGTGCCAGCAGTTTGGAACAGGGGAACTATGGCTACACCTTC. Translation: CASSLEQGNYGYTF.

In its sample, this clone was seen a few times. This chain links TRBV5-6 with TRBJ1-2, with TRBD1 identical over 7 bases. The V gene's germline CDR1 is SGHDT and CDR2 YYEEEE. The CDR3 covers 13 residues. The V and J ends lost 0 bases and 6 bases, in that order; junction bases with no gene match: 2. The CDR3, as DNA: TGTGCCAGCAGCTTGGACAGGGGACATGGCTACACCTTC. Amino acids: CASSLDRGHGYTF.

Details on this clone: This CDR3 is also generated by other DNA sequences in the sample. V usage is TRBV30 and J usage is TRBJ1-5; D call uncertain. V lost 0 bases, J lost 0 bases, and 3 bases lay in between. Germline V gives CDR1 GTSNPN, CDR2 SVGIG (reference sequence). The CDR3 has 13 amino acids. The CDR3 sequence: CAWSVDSNQPQHF. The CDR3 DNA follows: TGTGCCTGGAGTGTAGATAGCAATCAGCCCCAGCATTTT.

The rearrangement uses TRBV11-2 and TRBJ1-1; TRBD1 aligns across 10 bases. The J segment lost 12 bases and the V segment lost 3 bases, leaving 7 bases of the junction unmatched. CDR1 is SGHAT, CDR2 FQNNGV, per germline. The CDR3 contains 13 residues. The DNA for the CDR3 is TGTGCCAGCAGCTTCTCCGGGACAGGGGAGTCTTTCTTT. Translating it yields CASSFSGTGESFF.

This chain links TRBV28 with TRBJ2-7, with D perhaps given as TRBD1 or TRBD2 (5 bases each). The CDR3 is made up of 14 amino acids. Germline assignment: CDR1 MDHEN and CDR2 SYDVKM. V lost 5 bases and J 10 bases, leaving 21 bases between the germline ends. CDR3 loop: CASSKPGRGFPQYF. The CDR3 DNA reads TGTGCCAGCAGTAAACCGGGACGGGGATTCCCTCAGTACTTC.

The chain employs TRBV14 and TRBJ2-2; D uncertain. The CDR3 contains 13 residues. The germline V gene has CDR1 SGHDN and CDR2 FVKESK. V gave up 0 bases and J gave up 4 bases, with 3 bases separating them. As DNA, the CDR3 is TGTGCCAGCAGCCAAGACCCCACCGGGGAGCTGTTTTTT. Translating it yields CASSQDPTGELFF.

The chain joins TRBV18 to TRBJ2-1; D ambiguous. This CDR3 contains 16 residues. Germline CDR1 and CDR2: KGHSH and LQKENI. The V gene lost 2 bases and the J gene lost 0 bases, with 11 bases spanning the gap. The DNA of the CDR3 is TGTGCCAGCTCACCAAGGCCTCAGAGCTCCTACAATGAGCAGTTCTTC. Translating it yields CASSPRPQSSYNEQFF.

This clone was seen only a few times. The CDR3 reads CASSLGALRGEQYF. CDR3 sequence (DNA): TGTGCCAGCAGCTTGGGGGCACTGAGGGGCGAGCAGTACTTC. The genes are TRBV5-5 and TRBJ2-7; D tentatively fits TRBD1 or TRBD2 (5 bases each). The V end lost 0 bases, the J end lost 6 bases, and 13 bases lay between the germline ends. Germline loops: CDR1 SGHKS, CDR2 YYEKEE (reference sequence). The CDR3 extends over 14 amino acids.

As DNA, the CDR3 is TGTGCCAGCAGCTTAGACGGATCTAACTATGGCTACACCTTC. Its translation: CASSLDGSNYGYTF. The chain links TRBV7-2 to TRBJ1-2; D remains ambiguous. Germline-derived CDR1 and CDR2 are SGHTA and FQGNSA. The CDR3 has 14 amino acids. V was shortened by 1 base and J by 0 bases, with 6 bases between the two germline ends.

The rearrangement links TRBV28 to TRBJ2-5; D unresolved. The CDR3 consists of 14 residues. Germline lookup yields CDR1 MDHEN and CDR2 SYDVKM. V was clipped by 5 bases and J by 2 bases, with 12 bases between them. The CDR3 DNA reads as TGTGCCAGCAGTCGCCGAACTCGGCAAGAGACCCAGTACTTC. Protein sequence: CASSRRTRQETQYF. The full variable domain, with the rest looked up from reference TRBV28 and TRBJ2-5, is DVKVTQSSRYLVKRTGEKVFLECVQDMDHENMFWYRQDPGLGLRLIYFSYDVKMKEKGDIPEGYSVSREKKERFSLILESASTNQTSMYLCASSRRTRQETQYFGPGTRLLVL.

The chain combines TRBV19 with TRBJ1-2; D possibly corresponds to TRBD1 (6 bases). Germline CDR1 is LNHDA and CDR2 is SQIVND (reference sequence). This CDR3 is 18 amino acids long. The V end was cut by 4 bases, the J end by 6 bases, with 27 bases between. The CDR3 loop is CASSRMPSRSQGRHGYTF. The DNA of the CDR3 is TGTGCCAGTAGTAGGATGCCCTCAAGATCTCAGGGGAGGCATGGCTACACCTTC.

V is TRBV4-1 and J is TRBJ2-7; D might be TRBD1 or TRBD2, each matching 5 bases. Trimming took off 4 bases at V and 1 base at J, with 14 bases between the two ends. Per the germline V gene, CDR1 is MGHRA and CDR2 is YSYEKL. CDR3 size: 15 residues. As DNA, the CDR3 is TGCGCCAGCAGCCTCGAGAGGGGCTCGTCCTACGAGCAGTACTTC. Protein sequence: CASSLERGSSYEQYF.

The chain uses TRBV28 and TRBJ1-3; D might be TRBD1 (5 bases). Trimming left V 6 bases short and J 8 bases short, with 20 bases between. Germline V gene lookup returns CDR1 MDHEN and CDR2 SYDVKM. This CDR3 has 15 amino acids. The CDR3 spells CASRADRGGSYTIYF. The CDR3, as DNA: TGTGCCAGCAGAGCGGATCGTGGGGGAAGTTACACCATATATTTT.

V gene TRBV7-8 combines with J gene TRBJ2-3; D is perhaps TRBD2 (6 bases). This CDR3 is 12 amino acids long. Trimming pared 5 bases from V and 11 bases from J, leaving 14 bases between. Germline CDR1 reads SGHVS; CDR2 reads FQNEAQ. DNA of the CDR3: TGTGCCAGCAGCATCGGGGACTCGTGGCAGTATTTT. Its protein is CASSIGDSWQYF.

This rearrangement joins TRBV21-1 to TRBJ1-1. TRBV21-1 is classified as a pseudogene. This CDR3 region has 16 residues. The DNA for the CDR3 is TGTGCCAGCAGCAATTGCGTTAGGTTAGCGAACACTGAAGCTTTCTTT. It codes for CASSNCVRLANTEAFF.